Below are 11 T cell receptor beta chains sequenced from a single sample in a study of blood T cell repertoires in COVID-19. TCRdb's copy holds only in-frame clones and misses some; the assay was immunoSEQ multiplex PCR. The sample carries under 300,000 clones, roughly 88% recorded once. The sample consisted of PBMCs or T cells enriched from blood (not recorded which). All receptors derive from a woman aged 40 to 50 who had been exposed to COVID-19.

The chain is built from TRBV3-1 (or the pseudogene TRBV3-2) and TRBJ1-6, with D maybe TRBD1 (5 bases). The germline V gene has CDR1 LGHDT and CDR2 YNNKEL (reference sequence). The CDR3 consists of 14 residues. V lost 5 bases and J lost 5, with 10 bases in between. CDR3 DNA: TGTGCCAGCAGCACGCAGGGTAATAATTCACCCCTCCACTTT. This translates into CASSTQGNNSPLHF.

The chain carries TRBV12-5 and TRBJ2-1, with D possibly matching TRBD2 (6 bases). Between the trimmed V and J ends, which lost 4 bases and 4 bases, there was a span of 11 bases. The CDR3 loop spans 14 amino acids. The germline CDR1 and CDR2 sequences are LGHNT and FRNRAP. CDR3 nucleotide sequence: TGTGCTAGTGGTTGGGCGGGACCATACAATGAGCAGTTCTTC. Its translation is CASGWAGPYNEQFF.

The chain uses TRBV5-5 and TRBJ1-3; 7 bases are a match to TRBD1. The junction had 3 bases not matched to a gene; V was cut back by 0 bases and J by 3 bases. This CDR3 is 15 amino acids long. CDR1 is SGHKS and CDR2 is YYEKEE in the germline V gene (reference sequence). CDR3 sequence reads: CASSLVDRDGNTIYF. In DNA form, the CDR3 reads TGTGCCAGCAGCTTGGTCGACAGGGATGGAAACACCATATATTTT.

The V call is TRBV3-1 (or the pseudogene TRBV3-2), the J call TRBJ2-2; 7 nucleotides align to TRBD2. The CDR3 length is 14 residues. The V and J ends lost 4 bases and 7 bases, in that order; junction bases with no gene match: 6. Germline CDR1 is LGHDT and CDR2 is YNNKEL (reference sequence). The CDR3 reads CASSLMAGDGELFF. CDR3 DNA sequence: TGTGCCAGCAGCCTCATGGCGGGGGACGGGGAGCTGTTTTTT.

V and J are TRBV6-5 and TRBJ2-3; TRBD2 is a possible D gene (7 bases). Looked up from germline, CDR1 is MNHEY and CDR2 is SVGAGI. This CDR3 has 15 residues. Trimming pared 7 bases from V and 4 bases from J, leaving 18 bases between. DNA of the CDR3: TGTGCCAGCACCGAGGGAGGGGCAGGGGCAGATACGCAGTATTTT. Translating it yields CASTEGGAGADTQYF.

The gene calls are TRBV4-1 and TRBJ2-5; 8 bases fit TRBD1. The CDR3 loop spans 14 amino acids. Trimming cost V 2 bases and J 4 bases; bases outside gene matches: 3. Germline CDR1 and CDR2: MGHRA and YSYEKL. The CDR3 DNA follows: TGCGCCAGCAGCCAAAACAGGGGGGTAGAGACCCAGTACTTC. The encoded protein is CASSQNRGVETQYF.

This clone appeared a single time. The chain's CDR3 is CASSPGRSDSPLHF. DNA of the CDR3: TGTGCCAGCAGCCCGGGTCGGAGCGATTCACCCCTCCACTTT. This sequence joins TRBV7-2 and TRBJ1-6, with D uncertain. CDR3 length equals 14 residues. The germline CDR1 and CDR2 sequences are SGHTA and FQGNSA. Between the trimmed V and J ends, which lost 5 bases and 8 bases, there was a span of 13 bases.

This clone turned up a few times. V is TRBV6-5 and J is TRBJ1-3; 7 bases line up with TRBD1. Germline CDR1 is MNHEY and CDR2 is SVGAGI. J was trimmed by 3 bases and V by 7 bases; bases with no gene match: 3. The CDR3 length is 13 residues. CDR3 DNA: TGTGCCAGCAAGAGGGACAGTGGAAACACCATATATTTT. Translated: CASKRDSGNTIYF.

The CDR3 reads CASSQDLFGEGGTEAFF. DNA for the CDR3: TGCGCCAGCAGCCAAGATCTGTTCGGGGAGGGAGGGACTGAAGCTTTCTTT. The chain couples TRBV4-3 to TRBJ1-1; D is undetermined. Trimming took off 0 bases at V and 5 bases at J, with 19 bases between the two ends. This CDR3 is 17 amino acids long. CDR1 and CDR2 from the germline V gene are LGHNA and YSLEER.

The rearrangement uses TRBV6-5 and TRBJ1-5; D is possibly TRBD1 (5 bases). The CDR3 sequence is 14 residues long. Trimming took 5 bases from V and 6 from J, leaving 14 bases between them. The germline CDR1 and CDR2 sequences are MNHEY and SVGAGI. CDR3: CASSPSGGFQPQHF. The CDR3 nucleotides read TGTGCCAGCAGTCCCTCGGGGGGGTTTCAGCCCCAGCATTTT.

This chain connects TRBV12-3 or TRBV12-4 to TRBJ2-1; D is uncertain. The ends were cut back, 6 bases at V and 7 bases at J, with 10 bases in the middle. The CDR3 spans 12 residues. The CDR3 DNA reads as TGTGCCAGCAGGCCTGACGGGAATGAGCAGTTCTTC. Its translation is CASRPDGNEQFF.